One sample yielded the 31 T cell receptor beta chains listed below, sequenced in a study of shared clonotypes between healthy human individuals. Measured with immunoSEQ multiplex PCR; TCRdb has only the in-frame clones, and not every one. In the table there are about 820,000 clones, 90% to 95% of which are singletons. CD45RO-negative, CCR7-positively selected cells formed the naive CD8 fraction, excluding terminally differentiated effector memory CD45RA+ cells. The sample was naive CD8+ T cells sorted from blood. These receptors came from a man younger than 40 in good health.

J is TRBJ2-1 and V is TRBV28; 12 bases are a match to TRBD2. CDR1 and CDR2 (germline): MDHEN, SYDVKM. Trimming cost V 6 bases and J 5 bases; bases outside gene matches: 11. The CDR3 has 17 amino acids. The CDR3 reads CASSESPTSGGNNEQFF. CDR3 in DNA: TGTGCCAGCAGCGAATCACCGACTAGCGGGGGCAACAATGAGCAGTTCTTC.

The chain recombines TRBV14 with TRBJ1-2, with a weak D call TRBD1 (5 bases). This CDR3 has 14 amino acids. Germline CDR1 and CDR2: SGHDN and FVKESK. V lost 5 bases to trimming and J lost 4 bases, with 14 bases between them. The DNA of the CDR3 is TGTGCCAGCAGCACGCGGGGGACTGGCTATGGCTACACCTTC. Protein: CASSTRGTGYGYTF. Full variable domain (missing parts from reference TRBV14 and TRBJ1-2): EAGVTQFPSHSVIEKGQTVTLRCDPISGHDNLYWYRRVMGKEIKFLLHFVKESKQDESGMPNNRFLAERTGGTYSTLKVQPAELEDSGVYFCASSTRGTGYGYTFGSGTRLTVV.

V usage is TRBV7-9 and J usage is TRBJ2-2; the D gene is possibly TRBD1 (6 bases). Germline CDR1 reads SEHNR; CDR2 reads FQNEAQ (reference sequence). V lost 6 bases and J 1 base, leaving 15 bases between the germline ends. The CDR3 runs 16 residues. The CDR3 sequence is CASRPFQGGNTGELFF. In DNA form, the CDR3 reads TGTGCCAGCAGACCGTTCCAAGGGGGGAACACCGGGGAGCTGTTTTTT.

The chain joins TRBV28 to TRBJ2-1, with 14 bases matching TRBD2. Germline CDR1 MDHEN, CDR2 SYDVKM. J lost 5 bases, V lost 6 bases, and 3 bases had no gene match. The CDR3 extends over 15 amino acids. This CDR3 reads CASSGLAGGNNEQFF. DNA for the CDR3: TGTGCCAGCAGCGGACTAGCGGGAGGTAACAATGAGCAGTTCTTC.

This sequence joins TRBV5-1 and TRBJ2-2; D might be TRBD2 (5 bases). The V gene's germline CDR1 is SGHRS and CDR2 YFSETQ. This CDR3 has 15 residues. The ends were cut back, 2 bases at V and 6 bases at J, with 14 bases in the middle. The CDR3 spells CASSLVFGEPGELFF. In DNA, the CDR3 is TGCGCCAGCAGCTTAGTTTTCGGGGAACCCGGGGAGCTGTTTTTT.

V usage is TRBV27 and J usage is TRBJ1-5; 8 nucleotides agree with TRBD1. The CDR3 runs 19 residues. The germline V gene has CDR1 MNHEY and CDR2 SMNVEV (reference sequence). Trimming at V came to 4 bases and at J to 0 bases, leaving 14 bases not matched to a gene. CDR3 amino acids: CASSSTGAPEPYSNQPQHF. As DNA, the CDR3 is TGTGCCAGCAGTTCGACAGGGGCGCCTGAGCCGTATAGCAATCAGCCCCAGCATTTT.

This chain uses TRBV7-6 with TRBJ2-7; D could derive from TRBD1 or TRBD2 (5 bases each). Germline V gives CDR1 SGHVS, CDR2 FNYEAQ. This CDR3 is built from 14 residues. Trimming pared 2 bases from V and 2 bases from J, leaving 10 bases between. The DNA for the CDR3 is TGTGCCAGCAGCTTATATCAGGGACCCTACGAGCAGTACTTC. Protein sequence: CASSLYQGPYEQYF.

The table lists this clone with a count of one. V and J are TRBV9 and TRBJ2-3, with 8 bases lining up with TRBD2. The V gene's germline CDR1 is SGDLS and CDR2 YYNGEE. V shed 0 bases, J shed 5 bases, and the junction held 5 bases outside the gene matches. The CDR3 is 15 residues long. The CDR3 spells CASSVVGRAEDTQYF. The CDR3 DNA reads as TGTGCCAGCAGCGTAGTCGGGAGGGCCGAAGATACGCAGTATTTT.

CDR3: CAISDIGSSMNTEAFF. The CDR3 coding sequence is TGTGCCATCAGTGATATCGGCAGCTCTATGAACACTGAAGCTTTCTTT. J is TRBJ1-1 and V is TRBV10-3; D uncertain. The CDR3 runs 16 residues. Per germline, CDR1 ENHRY and CDR2 SYGVKD. Deletions cut 3 bases from V and 0 bases from J, with 14 bases between.

The V call is TRBV27, the J call TRBJ2-7, with TRBD2 matching 7 bases. The CDR3 extends over 15 amino acids. CDR1 MNHEY and CDR2 SMNVEV come from the germline V gene (reference sequence). V shed 6 bases and J 2 bases; nucleotides not matched to a gene: 10. The CDR3 DNA reads as TGTGCCAGCAGAGGCCCTGGGAGCGGGACCTACGAGCAGTACTTC. Its translation: CASRGPGSGTYEQYF.

This chain joins TRBV7-6 and TRBJ2-7, with TRBD1 matching over 9 bases. CDR3 size: 21 residues. The J segment lost 1 base and the V segment lost 2 bases, leaving 21 bases of the junction unmatched. CDR1 SGHVS and CDR2 FNYEAQ come from the germline V gene. The CDR3 DNA follows: TGTGCCAGCAGCTTACGCCCACTTAGTCGGGACCGGGACAGGGAATCCTACGAGCAGTACTTC. Encoded protein: CASSLRPLSRDRDRESYEQYF. Variable domain in full (rest from reference TRBV7-6 and TRBJ2-7): GAGVSQSPRYKVTKRGQDVALRCDPISGHVSLYWYRQALGQGPEFLTYFNYEAQQDKSGLPNDRFSAERPEGSISTLTIQRTEQRDSAMYRCASSLRPLSRDRDRESYEQYFGPGTRLTVT.

The V and J genes are TRBV7-9 and TRBJ2-4; D unresolved. This CDR3 has 16 residues. Germline V gives CDR1 SEHNR, CDR2 FQNEAQ (reference sequence). The V and J ends lost 4 bases and 2 bases respectively, with 15 bases between them. The CDR3 region is CASSSHILGTKNIQYF. CDR3 coding DNA: TGTGCCAGCAGCTCGCATATTCTAGGGACCAAAAACATTCAGTACTTC.

V is TRBV19 and J is TRBJ2-7; D remains unclear. Looked up from germline, CDR1 is LNHDA and CDR2 is SQIVND (reference sequence). The CDR3 sequence is 14 residues long. Trimming removed 2 bases from V and 0 bases from J, with 8 bases in between. In DNA, the CDR3 is TGTGCCAGTAGTATATCGGGCCACTCCTACGAGCAGTACTTC. Translation: CASSISGHSYEQYF.

The chain uses TRBV19 and TRBJ2-2, with D hard to call. The ends were cut back, 3 bases at V and 5 bases at J, with 7 bases in the middle. The CDR3 contains 13 residues. CDR1 is LNHDA, CDR2 SQIVND, per germline (reference sequence). CDR3 DNA: TGTGCCAGTAGTATTGGGCTTACCGGGGAGCTGTTTTTT. Residues: CASSIGLTGELFF.

The chain uses TRBV7-9 and TRBJ2-1, with D hard to call. V was trimmed by 5 bases and J by 6 bases, leaving 11 bases between them. CDR1 is SEHNR, CDR2 FQNEAQ, per germline (reference sequence). The CDR3 contains 13 residues. CDR3 in amino acids: CASSPATPNEQFF. The CDR3 coding sequence is TGTGCCAGCAGCCCCGCGACCCCCAATGAGCAGTTCTTC.

The chain employs TRBV2 and TRBJ2-1, with D perhaps matching TRBD1 (6 bases). Germline V gives CDR1 SNHLY, CDR2 FYNNEI. The CDR3 consists of 12 residues. V was pared by 8 bases and J by 7 bases, with 12 bases between. CDR3 DNA sequence: TGTGCCAGCTTTGGCAGGGGAAATGAGCAGTTCTTC. Residues: CASFGRGNEQFF.

V usage is TRBV9 and J usage is TRBJ1-4; a possible D gene is TRBD1 (6 bases). This CDR3 region has 17 residues. The V and J ends lost 1 base and 0 bases respectively, with 13 bases between them. CDR1 and CDR2 (germline): SGDLS, YYNGEE. The CDR3 region has the DNA TGTGCCAGCAGCGTAAAATCGGGGGCTACAACTAATGAAAAACTGTTTTTT. Protein sequence: CASSVKSGATTNEKLFF.

The chain joins TRBV27 to TRBJ2-7; D gene ambiguous. CDR3 length: 15 residues. The germline CDR1 and CDR2 sequences are MNHEY and SMNVEV (reference sequence). V gave up 4 bases and J gave up 0 bases, with 13 bases separating them. CDR3 amino acids: CASSSAGGSSYEQYF. As DNA, the CDR3 is TGTGCCAGCAGTTCGGCCGGTGGCAGCTCCTACGAGCAGTACTTC.

The chain has TRBV11-3 and TRBJ2-7; 8 bases agree with TRBD2. The CDR3 has 16 amino acids. Germline-derived CDR1 and CDR2 are SGHNT and YENEEA. Trimming removed 5 bases from V and 4 bases from J; junction bases left unmatched: 13. As DNA, the CDR3 is TGTGCCAGCAGCCCGACCCCGGGACTAGAAAAATACGAGCAGTACTTC. Its translation is CASSPTPGLEKYEQYF.

This chain uses TRBV27 with TRBJ2-1; D is possibly TRBD2 (6 bases). The germline V and J ends were trimmed by 4 bases and 4 bases, with 17 bases remaining between them. Germline V lookup: CDR1 MNHEY, CDR2 SMNVEV (reference sequence). This CDR3 spans 16 amino acids. In nucleotides, the CDR3 is TGTGCCAGCAGTTCTAGCTACGGGGCGGGATACAATGAGCAGTTCTTC. It is translated as CASSSSYGAGYNEQFF.

The chain links TRBV7-9 to TRBJ2-2; 12 nucleotides match TRBD2. CDR3 size: 16 residues. V shed 4 bases and J 2 bases; nucleotides not matched to a gene: 2. Germline V lookup: CDR1 SEHNR, CDR2 FQNEAQ (reference sequence). The CDR3 sequence: CASSSGLAGNTGELFF. The DNA of the CDR3 is TGTGCCAGCAGCTCGGGACTAGCGGGTAACACCGGGGAGCTGTTTTTT.

The chain has TRBV27 and TRBJ2-1; TRBD1 agrees at 7 bases. The CDR3 is made up of 15 amino acids. CDR1 and CDR2 (germline): MNHEY, SMNVEV (reference sequence). Germline trimming cut 5 bases from V and 2 bases from J; bases unmatched to any gene: 6. This CDR3 is CASSGRDRTYNEQFF. The CDR3 DNA is TGTGCCAGCAGTGGCCGGGACAGAACCTACAATGAGCAGTTCTTC.

V and J are TRBV25-1 and TRBJ2-3, with no clear D. Trimming shortened V by 4 bases and J by 4 bases, and 9 bases separated the two germline ends. The CDR3 runs 13 residues. Germline-derived CDR1 and CDR2 are MGHDK and SYGVNS. The chain's CDR3 is CASSVILSDTQYF. In DNA form, the CDR3 reads TGTGCCAGCAGTGTGATCTTGTCAGATACGCAGTATTTT.

The chain uses TRBV7-6 and TRBJ2-1, with 10 bases matching TRBD2. This CDR3 has 18 amino acids. Germline V lookup: CDR1 SGHVS, CDR2 FNYEAQ. The junction had 17 bases not matched to a gene; V was cut back by 5 bases and J by 7 bases. Here the CDR3 reads CASSPTTSGRAGLNEQFF. In DNA form, the CDR3 reads TGTGCCAGCAGCCCAACTACGAGCGGGAGGGCCGGTCTGAATGAGCAGTTCTTC.

This chain uses TRBV29-1 with TRBJ2-1, with a possible D match to TRBD2 (6 bases). The CDR3 length is 13 residues. The germline gives CDR1 SQVTM, CDR2 ANQGSEA. V was pared by 4 bases and J by 6 bases, with 13 bases between. CDR3 in DNA: TGCAGCGTTGGAGGGGACTCCGGCAATGAGCAGTTCTTC. The encoded protein is CSVGGDSGNEQFF.

The V call is TRBV25-1, the J call TRBJ2-3; D uncertain. The germline V gene has CDR1 MGHDK and CDR2 SYGVNS. The CDR3 totals 13 residues. With 1 base removed from V and 3 bases from J, the gap between germline ends came to 5 bases. CDR3 nucleotides: TGTGCCAGCAGTGAATCAGAGACAGATACGCAGTATTTT. It specifies CASSESETDTQYF. Full variable domain (missing parts from reference TRBV25-1 and TRBJ2-3): EADIYQTPRYLVIGTGKKITLECSQTMGHDKMYWYQQDPGMELHLIHYSYGVNSTEKGDLSSESTVSRIRTEHFPLTLESARPSHTSQYLCASSESETDTQYFGPGTRLTVL.

The rearrangement uses TRBV19 and TRBJ1-2; D unresolved. The CDR3 totals 15 residues. Germline V CDR1 and CDR2: LNHDA, SQIVND (reference sequence). V lost 5 bases to trimming and J lost 3 bases, with 16 bases between them. The CDR3 sequence is CASSQARDADYGYTF. The DNA of the CDR3 is TGTGCCAGTAGTCAGGCCAGAGACGCGGACTATGGCTACACCTTC.

This clone was observed at least ten times. The chain links TRBV7-3 to TRBJ2-1; tentatively, D is TRBD1 (5 bases). Looked up from germline, CDR1 is SGHTA and CDR2 is FQGTGA. V dropped 5 bases and J dropped 4 bases, with 9 bases sitting between them. CDR3 length equals 13 residues. The CDR3, as DNA: TGTGCCAGCAGCCCGGACAATTACAATGAGCAGTTCTTC. Its translation: CASSPDNYNEQFF.

The chain is built from TRBV29-1 and TRBJ2-7, with a weak D call TRBD1 (6 bases). Germline lookup yields CDR1 SQVTM and CDR2 ANQGSEA. V lost 4 bases, J lost 3 bases, and 13 bases lay in between. The CDR3 has 13 amino acids. CDR3 loop: CSVVWTDSYEQYF. CDR3 bases: TGCAGCGTTGTTTGGACGGACAGCTACGAGCAGTACTTC.

The V and J genes are TRBV7-3 and TRBJ1-1; weak D call: TRBD1 (5 bases). Trimming took 3 bases from V and 2 from J, leaving 13 bases between them. Germline V gives CDR1 SGHTA, CDR2 FQGTGA. This CDR3 region has 15 residues. CDR3 nucleotide sequence: TGTGCCAGCAGCTTGCTAGAGAGGGGTAACACTGAAGCTTTCTTT. Translated, it gives CASSLLERGNTEAFF.

In this sample, this clone turned up once. The chain is built from TRBV29-1 and TRBJ2-3; 7 nucleotides match TRBD1. The germline V gene has CDR1 SQVTM and CDR2 ANQGSEA. CDR3 length: 13 residues. V lost 7 bases to trimming and J lost 4 bases; unmatched junction nucleotides: 8. The CDR3 DNA reads TGCAGCGCCAAGGGGGCTGTGGCAGATACGCAGTATTTT. The encoded protein is CSAKGAVADTQYF.